A single sample is the source of the 11 T cell receptor beta chains below, sequenced in a study of cytomegalovirus exposure and HLA in healthy donors. Data came from immunoSEQ multiplex PCR; TCRdb stores just in-frame clones and leaves some out. The table records approximately 80,000 clones, approximately 93% of them present only once. Sequenced material: PBMCs. These receptors all come from a woman in her 30s in good health and CMV-seronegative.

The chain has TRBV7-9 and TRBJ2-4; the match to TRBD2 covers 8 bases. There are 18 residues in the CDR3. Germline CDR1 is SEHNR and CDR2 is FQNEAQ (reference sequence). J was trimmed by 5 bases and V by 1 base; bases with no gene match: 13. CDR3 in DNA: TGTGCCAGCAGCTTAGTAAGAAGGAGCGGAGCGGGGGAAAACATTCAGTACTTC. Protein product: CASSLVRRSGAGENIQYF.

The chain recombines TRBV27 with TRBJ1-3; perhaps TRBD1 as D (5 bases). Germline CDR1 reads MNHEY; CDR2 reads SMNVEV (reference sequence). The CDR3 has 16 amino acids. Trimming left V 0 bases short and J 2 bases short, with 11 bases between. The CDR3 reads CASSLSGRVPGNTIYF. The CDR3 DNA reads as TGTGCCAGCAGTTTATCGGGCAGGGTCCCTGGAAACACCATATATTTT.

The chain couples TRBV9 to TRBJ1-4, with 7 bases that match TRBD1. The CDR3 runs to 16 residues. V shed 0 bases and J 3 bases; nucleotides not matched to a gene: 5. CDR1 and CDR2 (germline): SGDLS, YYNGEE. CDR3 protein: CASSVDPGTANEKLFF. Here the CDR3 DNA reads TGTGCCAGCAGCGTAGATCCAGGGACAGCTAATGAAAAACTGTTTTTT.

This chain connects TRBV5-6 to TRBJ2-7; 12 bases are shared with TRBD1. Germline V CDR1 and CDR2: SGHDT, YYEEEE. Unmatched junction bases numbered 7, after V lost 2 bases and J lost 4 bases. CDR3 size: 16 residues. CDR3 amino acids: CASSLGDRGLFYEQYF. In nucleotides, the CDR3 is TGTGCCAGCAGCTTAGGGGACAGGGGGCTTTTTTACGAGCAGTACTTC.

The chain employs TRBV6-5 and TRBJ1-4; no firm D call. Per germline, CDR1 MNHEY and CDR2 SVGAGI. The CDR3 has 15 residues. The germline V and J ends were trimmed by 7 bases and 8 bases, with 20 bases remaining between them. For the CDR3, the DNA is TGTGCCAGCACCCAACTACTAAGGCCCCGGGAAAAACTGTTTTTT. Protein product: CASTQLLRPREKLFF.

The chain uses TRBV29-1 and TRBJ1-2; D perhaps matches TRBD1 (6 bases). Trimming shortened V by 7 bases and J by 1 base, and 19 bases separated the two germline ends. The germline CDR1 and CDR2 sequences are SQVTM and ANQGSEA. This CDR3 region has 15 residues. The CDR3 region is CSALAGTRVNYGYTF. CDR3 coding DNA: TGCAGCGCCCTTGCCGGGACACGCGTTAACTATGGCTACACCTTC.

This sequence joins TRBV5-1 and TRBJ2-1, with 11 bases fitting TRBD2. From germline, CDR1 is SGHRS and CDR2 YFSETQ. With 4 bases clipped from V and 3 bases from J, the junction kept 3 bases outside the gene matches. This CDR3 spans 15 amino acids. The CDR3 coding sequence is TGCGCCAGCAGCCCTACTAGCGGGAGCTACAATGAGCAGTTCTTC. This encodes CASSPTSGSYNEQFF.

The chain employs TRBV5-5 and TRBJ1-2; 7 bases are shared with TRBD1. With 5 bases clipped from V and 2 bases from J, the junction kept 3 bases outside the gene matches. The germline gives CDR1 SGHKS, CDR2 YYEKEE (reference sequence). The CDR3 is 13 residues long. The CDR3 sequence: CASRLTGNYGYTF. CDR3 bases: TGTGCCAGCAGGCTGACAGGGAACTATGGCTACACCTTC. Using reference TRBV5-5 and TRBJ1-2 for the parts outside the CDR3, the full variable domain is DAGVTQSPTHLIKTRGQQVTLRCSPISGHKSVSWYQQVLGQGPQFIFQYYEKEERGRGNFPDRFSARQFPNYSSELNVNALLLGDSALYLCASRLTGNYGYTFGSGTRLTVV.

The chain recombines TRBV7-8 with TRBJ1-5; TRBD1 agrees at 11 bases. This CDR3 region has 19 residues. Germline CDR1 reads SGHVS; CDR2 reads FQNEAQ. V lost 1 base to trimming and J lost 1 base; unmatched junction nucleotides: 9. CDR3 protein: CASSLGGGQGARSNQPQHF. The CDR3 DNA follows: TGTGCCAGCAGCTTAGGGGGCGGACAGGGGGCTAGGAGCAATCAGCCCCAGCATTTT.

The chain is built from TRBV6-6 and TRBJ1-1, with 9 bases matching TRBD1. Per the germline V gene, CDR1 is MNHNY and CDR2 is SVGAGI (reference sequence). The CDR3 totals 15 residues. Trimming cost V 2 bases and J 6 bases; bases outside gene matches: 7. Here the CDR3 reads CASSYLQGAKAEAFF. The CDR3 DNA is TGTGCCAGCAGTTACCTACAGGGGGCGAAAGCTGAAGCTTTCTTT.

The genes are TRBV28 and TRBJ1-2; TRBD1 is a possible D gene (5 bases). The length of the CDR3 is 13 residues. The germline CDR1 and CDR2 sequences are MDHEN and SYDVKM. V lost 5 bases and J 7 bases, leaving 14 bases between the germline ends. DNA of the CDR3: TGTGCCAGCAGTCCCCCAGGGATGGGTGGCTACACCTTC. It specifies CASSPPGMGGYTF.